The rows below give T cell receptor beta chains drawn from one sample of a study of T cell repertoires in cytomegalovirus infection. TCRdb re-derived calls from the reads in MiXCR, one entry per CDR3 protein. The sample has some 280,000 distinct CDR3 sequences, roughly 15% seen once. Material for sequencing was PBMCs. The receptors originated from a human donor in good health (CMV status not recorded). Some clones in this sample may be carry-over from other donors' samples. Both conserved end residues are part of each CDR3. The D gene is left open where the match is weak. Only some rows state a clone size, as once, few, many or a class for expanded clones.

D gene,clone size,V gene,J gene,CDR3 DNA,CDR3 protein
NA,few,TRBV6-6,TRBJ1-1,TGTGCCAGCAGTTGGGGGGTGGGGGGGGAAGCTTTCTTT,CASSWGVGGEAFF
NA,NA,TRBV7-9,TRBJ2-1,TGTGCTAGCAGCTTAGACAGGGGGATTAGCGGGAGTTTGTATGAGCAGTTCTTC,CASSLDRGISGSLYEQFF
NA,many,TRBV5-4,TRBJ1-1,TGTGCCAGCAGCCGCAGGGGCGAGGACACTGAAGCTTTCTTT,CASSRRGEDTEAFF
NA,few,TRBV28,TRBJ2-5,TGTGCCAGCAGTCCCCGCGGTTTGCGGGGATACCAAGAGACCCAGTACTTC,CASSPRGLRGYQETQYF
NA,NA,TRBV5-1,TRBJ2-2,TGCGCCAGCAGCTACGCCGGTGCCGTCACCGGGGAGCTGTTTTTT,CASSYAGAVTGELFF
NA,NA,TRBV2,TRBJ2-2,TGTGCCAGCAGTGTTCAGCGCGGGAAGGCCGGGGAGCTGTTTTTT,CASSVQRGKAGELFF
TRBD1,NA,TRBV5-1,TRBJ1-1,TGCGCCAGCAGCTTGGAGGCGACAGGGGTTTCTGAAGCTTTCTTT,CASSLEATGVSEAFF
NA,many,TRBV19,TRBJ2-7,TGTGCCAGTAGTATGGTAGGGACCTACGAGCAGTACTTC,CASSMVGTYEQYF
NA,many,TRBV7-2,TRBJ2-5,TGTGCCAGCAGCTTCGGCCAGATGGAGACCCAGTACTTC,CASSFGQMETQYF
NA,NA,TRBV5-6,TRBJ1-1,TGTGCCAGCAGCTCTTGGGGACACTTTATGAACACTGAAGCTTTCTTT,CASSSWGHFMNTEAFF
NA,many,TRBV7-4,TRBJ2-6,TGTGCCAGCACCCAAATGGCTGGGGCCAACGTCCTGACTTTC,CASTQMAGANVLTF
NA,many,TRBV7-2,TRBJ1-6,TGTGCCAGCAGCTTCTACGGCGGTTCACCCCTCCACTTT,CASSFYGGSPLHF
NA,many,TRBV7-2,TRBJ2-6,TGTGCCAGCAGCTTAACGGCAGCCTCTGGGGCCAACGTCCTGACTTTC,CASSLTAASGANVLTF
NA,NA,TRBV15,TRBJ1-1,TGTGCCACCAGCAATATGAACACTGAAGCTTTCTTT,CATSNMNTEAFF
TRBD2,many,TRBV7-2,TRBJ2-2,TGTGCCAGCAGCTTTAGCGGGAACTCTCCCGGGGAGCTGTTTTTT,CASSFSGNSPGELFF
NA,few,TRBV20-1,TRBJ2-7,TGCAGTGCTAGAAGCCTCAGGGTTTCCGAGCAGTACTTC,CSARSLRVSEQYF
NA,many,TRBV7-8,TRBJ2-7,TGTGCCAGCAGCTTAGCGCCATCAACTGTATTCTACGAGCAGTACTTC,CASSLAPSTVFYEQYF
TRBD2,many,TRBV7-2,TRBJ2-7,TGTGCCAGCAGCACCAATAGCGGGCCCCTCTACGAGCAGTACTTC,CASSTNSGPLYEQYF